These 24 T cell receptor beta chains were all obtained from the same sample, sequenced in a study of cytomegalovirus exposure and HLA in healthy donors. The PCR was carried out with 60 Vbeta primers and 13 Jbeta primers. Only in-frame clones appear in the TCRdb table, and some are missing; sequencing was by immunoSEQ multiplex PCR. The table records some 150,000 clones, approximately 71% of them present only once. Sequencing input: PBMCs. Source of these receptors: a man aged 40-49 years in good health and CMV-seronegative.

This clone was counted only a few times. The chain links TRBV27 to TRBJ2-1; 16 nucleotides align to TRBD2. V shed 5 bases and J 9 bases; nucleotides not matched to a gene: 7. This CDR3 region has 16 residues. In germline, CDR1 is MNHEY, CDR2 SMNVEV (reference sequence). The DNA for the CDR3 is TGTGCCAGCAGTCCCGGGACTAGCGGGGGGGCCACTGAGCAGTTCTTC. It yields the protein CASSPGTSGGATEQFF.

This clone appeared a single time. This rearrangement joins TRBV6-5 to TRBJ2-2; no clear D gene. This CDR3 comprises 15 residues. Between the trimmed V and J ends, which lost 6 bases and 5 bases, there was a span of 16 bases. Germline lookup yields CDR1 MNHEY and CDR2 SVGAGI. This CDR3 reads CASSPPGRRTGELFF. DNA of the CDR3: TGTGCCAGCAGCCCCCCTGGGCGTCGGACCGGGGAGCTGTTTTTT.

This clone has a handful of counts. The chain carries TRBV15 and TRBJ1-5; D call uncertain. CDR1 and CDR2 (germline): LNHNV, YYDKDF (reference sequence). The CDR3 spans 15 residues. V gave up 0 bases and J gave up 6 bases, with 12 bases separating them. The CDR3 reads CATSRDNGVVQPQHF. The CDR3 coding sequence is TGTGCCACCAGCAGAGATAACGGGGTGGTTCAGCCCCAGCATTTT.

The rearrangement uses TRBV18 and TRBJ1-1, with no clear D. In germline, CDR1 is KGHSH, CDR2 LQKENI. Trimming left V 3 bases short and J 0 bases short, with 8 bases between. This CDR3 region has 14 residues. CDR3 DNA: TGTGCCAGCTCACCCCGAGGGATGAACACTGAAGCTTTCTTT. It is translated as CASSPRGMNTEAFF.

The chain has TRBV5-1 and TRBJ1-2; TRBD1 agrees at 8 bases. V lost 2 bases and J lost 6; bases outside the gene matches: 6. The V gene's germline CDR1 is SGHRS and CDR2 YFSETQ. The CDR3 runs 14 residues. The CDR3 here is CASSLHRGTDGYTF. CDR3 DNA sequence: TGCGCCAGCAGCTTACACAGGGGGACGGATGGCTACACCTTC.

The V gene is TRBV27, the J gene TRBJ1-5; 7 nucleotides align to TRBD1. CDR1 MNHEY and CDR2 SMNVEV come from the germline V gene (reference sequence). The V gene end was trimmed by 1 base and the J gene end by 2 bases; junction bases not matched to a gene: 5. The length of the CDR3 is 16 residues. CDR3 amino acids: CASSLLTGVGNQPQHF. CDR3 sequence (DNA): TGTGCCAGCAGTTTATTAACAGGGGTGGGCAATCAGCCCCAGCATTTT.

The V call is TRBV6-5, the J call TRBJ1-1; TRBD1 agrees at 7 bases. The CDR3 runs to 15 residues. Germline V CDR1 and CDR2: MNHEY, SVGAGI. The V gene end was trimmed by 0 bases and the J gene end by 7 bases; junction bases not matched to a gene: 8. The CDR3 DNA reads as TGTGCCAGCAGTTACTCGATTTCGGGACAGAGTGAAGCTTTCTTT. Translated, it gives CASSYSISGQSEAFF.

In nucleotides, the CDR3 is TGTGCCAGCAGCTCCAGGGAGGCGGACACTGAAGCTTTCTTT. This translates into CASSSREADTEAFF. The V call is TRBV7-9, the J call TRBJ1-1; tentative D call: TRBD1 (5 bases). Trimming cost V 4 bases and J 3 bases, with 12 bases left between them. CDR1 is SEHNR, CDR2 FQNEAQ, per germline (reference sequence). The CDR3 consists of 14 residues.

This clone occurred once. The chain carries TRBV28 and TRBJ1-2; D possibly corresponds to TRBD1 (6 bases). V was cut by 1 base and J by 8 bases, with 11 bases left in between. Germline loops: CDR1 MDHEN, CDR2 SYDVKM. This CDR3 spans 13 amino acids. The CDR3 region has the DNA TGTGCCAGCAGTTTATCAGGGGCGGAAGGCTACACCTTC. It codes for CASSLSGAEGYTF.

This clone came up a few times. This chain joins TRBV5-1 and TRBJ1-1; possible D gene TRBD1, 5 bases. Germline CDR1 is SGHRS and CDR2 is YFSETQ. CDR3 length: 13 residues. Trimming took off 1 base at V and 4 bases at J, with 8 bases between the two ends. CDR3 sequence reads: CASSLNGGTEAFF. The CDR3 bases are TGCGCCAGCAGCTTGAACGGGGGCACTGAAGCTTTCTTT.

This clone was seen a handful of times. The gene calls are TRBV15 and TRBJ1-2, with D possibly being TRBD1 (6 bases). With 4 bases removed from V and 0 bases from J, the gap between germline ends came to 12 bases. In germline, CDR1 is LNHNV, CDR2 YYDKDF (reference sequence). The CDR3 length is 15 residues. CDR3 bases: TGTGCCACCAGCATGGGGACATCCGCTAACTATGGCTACACCTTC. Its translation: CATSMGTSANYGYTF.

This clone was detected a few times. The chain combines TRBV5-1 with TRBJ2-1; 9 bases line up with TRBD1. V was clipped by 0 bases and J by 0 bases; unmatched bases: 7. The germline CDR1 and CDR2 sequences are SGHRS and YFSETQ. CDR3 size: 18 residues. The CDR3 DNA sequence: TGCGCCAGCAGCTTGGGTGGGACAGGGCCATCCTCCTACAATGAGCAGTTCTTC. It yields the protein CASSLGGTGPSSYNEQFF.

The chain employs TRBV19 and TRBJ1-2, with 7 bases fitting TRBD1. Unmatched junction bases numbered 1, after V lost 3 bases and J lost 3 bases. Germline loops: CDR1 LNHDA, CDR2 SQIVND (reference sequence). The CDR3 loop spans 13 amino acids. In DNA form, the CDR3 reads TGTGCCAGTAGTATTGGGACAGACTATGGCTACACCTTC. Amino acids: CASSIGTDYGYTF.

This chain links TRBV5-1 with TRBJ1-1; 12 bases match TRBD1. V was pared by 0 bases and J by 4 bases, with 10 bases of the junction left unmatched. The CDR3 is 18 amino acids. Germline CDR1 SGHRS, CDR2 YFSETQ. The CDR3 protein is CASSLEGGQGAWGTEAFF. The CDR3 DNA reads as TGCGCCAGCAGCTTGGAAGGGGGACAGGGGGCTTGGGGCACTGAAGCTTTCTTT.

The chain uses TRBV27 and TRBJ2-1, with 15 bases matching TRBD2. The V and J ends lost 1 base and 3 bases, in that order; junction bases with no gene match: 1. The CDR3 length is 17 residues. The germline gives CDR1 MNHEY, CDR2 SMNVEV (reference sequence). The CDR3 loop is CASSLWTSGGDYNEQFF. CDR3 in DNA: TGTGCCAGCAGTTTATGGACTAGCGGGGGGGACTACAATGAGCAGTTCTTC.

This clone appeared once. This chain uses TRBV7-7 with TRBJ2-5, with 11 nucleotides matching TRBD2. This CDR3 is built from 13 residues. V lost 10 bases, J lost 11 bases, and 12 bases stayed unmatched. The germline V gene encodes CDR1 SSHAT and CDR2 FNYEAQ (reference sequence). The CDR3 region is CATSASGGREQYF. Here the CDR3 DNA reads TGTGCCACTTCCGCTAGCGGGGGGCGAGAGCAGTACTTC.

This clone appeared a few times. The chain has TRBV4-1 and TRBJ1-1, with D possibly TRBD1 on 5 matching bases. This CDR3 region has 14 residues. V was trimmed by 1 base and J by 8 bases, leaving 14 bases between them. Per germline, CDR1 MGHRA and CDR2 YSYEKL. In nucleotides, the CDR3 is TGCGCCAGCAGCCAAGTTCTAGGACAAAACGAAGCTTTCTTT. Translated, it gives CASSQVLGQNEAFF.

This clone was seen once. The rearrangement links TRBV4-1 to TRBJ1-5; D is unclear. Germline values: CDR1 MGHRA, CDR2 YSYEKL. The CDR3 is made up of 13 amino acids. Between the trimmed V and J ends, which lost 3 bases and 4 bases, there was a span of 7 bases. CDR3 DNA: TGCGCCAGCAGCCAGAGAGCTAATCAGCCCCAGCATTTT. Translation: CASSQRANQPQHF.

The chain links TRBV9 to TRBJ2-2; D gene uncertain. The length of the CDR3 is 15 residues. Germline V lookup: CDR1 SGDLS, CDR2 YYNGEE. V lost 0 bases and J 6 bases, leaving 12 bases between the germline ends. This CDR3 is CASSVGRGLPGELFF. Here the CDR3 DNA reads TGTGCCAGCAGCGTAGGGAGAGGTTTACCCGGGGAGCTGTTTTTT.

V is TRBV13 and J is TRBJ1-2; maybe TRBD1 (5 bases). The V gene's germline CDR1 is PRHDT and CDR2 FYEKMQ (reference sequence). V lost 1 base to trimming and J lost 4 bases, with 10 bases between them. The CDR3 spans 14 residues. The CDR3 DNA reads as TGTGCCAGCAGCTTAGAGGGGCAGGGCTATGGCTACACCTTC. This sequence encodes CASSLEGQGYGYTF.

This clone appeared a single time. This sequence joins TRBV7-3 and TRBJ2-3, with 9 bases matching TRBD2. The V and J ends lost 1 base and 1 base, in that order; junction bases with no gene match: 9. Germline values: CDR1 SGHTA, CDR2 FQGTGA. The CDR3 runs 18 residues. DNA of the CDR3: TGTGCCAGCAGCTTAATTGGGTTTGGCGGGGGGGGCACAGATACGCAGTATTTT. As protein: CASSLIGFGGGGTDTQYF.

This rearrangement joins TRBV5-1 to TRBJ2-7, with 9 bases matching TRBD1. This CDR3 has 14 residues. V shed 4 bases and J 6 bases; nucleotides not matched to a gene: 8. Germline V gives CDR1 SGHRS, CDR2 YFSETQ. Here the CDR3 DNA reads TGCGCCAGCAGCCCGGACAGGGGCGGGCTCGAGCAGTACTTC. Encoded protein: CASSPDRGGLEQYF.

This chain links TRBV9 with TRBJ1-1; D gene ambiguous. The CDR3 sequence is 13 residues long. With 0 bases removed from V and 4 bases from J, the gap between germline ends came to 7 bases. Per the germline V gene, CDR1 is SGDLS and CDR2 is YYNGEE. The CDR3 loop is CASSVELVTEAFF. The CDR3 nucleotides read TGTGCCAGCAGCGTAGAACTGGTCACTGAAGCTTTCTTT.

The V and J genes are TRBV5-1 and TRBJ2-1; the D gene is possibly TRBD2 (6 bases). This CDR3 has 12 amino acids. The germline V gene encodes CDR1 SGHRS and CDR2 YFSETQ. V was trimmed by 4 bases and J by 8 bases, leaving 10 bases between them. The CDR3 bases are TGCGCCAGCAGCATCGGGAGTCATGAGCAGTTCTTC. It codes for CASSIGSHEQFF.